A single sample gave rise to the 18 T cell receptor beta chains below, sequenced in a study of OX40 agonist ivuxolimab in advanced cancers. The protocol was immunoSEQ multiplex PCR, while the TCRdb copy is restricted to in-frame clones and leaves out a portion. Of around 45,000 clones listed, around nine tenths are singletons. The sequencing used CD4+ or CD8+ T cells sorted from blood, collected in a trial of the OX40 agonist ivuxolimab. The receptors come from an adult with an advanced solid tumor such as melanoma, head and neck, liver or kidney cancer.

This chain's CDR3 is CASTPQNRLDTQYF. Here the CDR3 DNA reads TGTGCCAGTACCCCTCAGAACAGGTTGGATACGCAGTATTTT. The chain links TRBV19 to TRBJ2-3, with D perhaps TRBD1 (5 bases). V gave up 7 bases and J gave up 6 bases, with 17 bases separating them. The CDR3 runs 14 residues. Germline V gene sequence: CDR1 LNHDA, CDR2 SQIVND (reference sequence).

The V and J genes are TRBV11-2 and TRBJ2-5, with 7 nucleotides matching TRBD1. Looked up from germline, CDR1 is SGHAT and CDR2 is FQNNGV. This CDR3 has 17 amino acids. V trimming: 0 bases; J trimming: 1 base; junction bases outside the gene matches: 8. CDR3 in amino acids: CASSLEGDSIIQETQYF. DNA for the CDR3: TGTGCCAGCAGCTTAGAGGGGGACAGTATAATCCAAGAGACCCAGTACTTC.

For the CDR3, the DNA is TGTGCCAGCTCCCCCCCCGGGACTGTCCACGAGCAGTACTTC. As protein: CASSPPGTVHEQYF. The gene calls are TRBV18 and TRBJ2-7; D perhaps matches TRBD2 (6 bases). Trimming removed 6 bases at V and 5 bases at J, with 17 bases between. Germline V gene data show CDR1 as KGHSH and CDR2 as LQKENI. The CDR3 spans 14 residues.

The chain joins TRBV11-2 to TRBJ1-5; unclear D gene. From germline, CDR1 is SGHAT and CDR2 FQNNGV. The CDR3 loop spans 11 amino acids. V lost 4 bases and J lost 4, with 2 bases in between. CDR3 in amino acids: CASSSNQPQHF. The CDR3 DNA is TGTGCCAGCAGCTCAAATCAGCCCCAGCATTTT.

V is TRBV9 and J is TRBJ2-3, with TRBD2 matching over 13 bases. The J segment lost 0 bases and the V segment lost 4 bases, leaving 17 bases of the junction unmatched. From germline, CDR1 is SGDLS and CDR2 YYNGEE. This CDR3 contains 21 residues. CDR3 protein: CASSRRGGLAGNRPSTDTQYF. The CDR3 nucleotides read TGTGCCAGCAGCCGTAGGGGGGGACTAGCGGGGAATAGGCCGAGCACAGATACGCAGTATTTT.

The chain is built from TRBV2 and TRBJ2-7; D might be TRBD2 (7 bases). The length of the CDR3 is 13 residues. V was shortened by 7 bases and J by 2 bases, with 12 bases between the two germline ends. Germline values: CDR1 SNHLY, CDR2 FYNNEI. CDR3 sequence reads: CASIQGGTYEQYF. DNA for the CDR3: TGTGCCAGCATACAGGGAGGGACCTACGAGCAGTACTTC.

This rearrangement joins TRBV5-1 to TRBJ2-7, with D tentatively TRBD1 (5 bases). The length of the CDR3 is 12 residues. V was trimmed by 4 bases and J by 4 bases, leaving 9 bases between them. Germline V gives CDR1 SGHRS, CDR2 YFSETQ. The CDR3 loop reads CASSTGEYEQYF. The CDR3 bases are TGCGCCAGCAGCACAGGAGAGTACGAGCAGTACTTC.

The CDR3 region is CAWEPGQSTDTQYF. The DNA of the CDR3 is TGTGCCTGGGAACCGGGACAAAGCACAGATACGCAGTATTTT. This chain uses TRBV30 with TRBJ2-3; tentative D call: TRBD1 (6 bases). This CDR3 is 14 amino acids long. V was clipped by 5 bases and J by 0 bases, with 12 bases between them. Looked up from germline, CDR1 is GTSNPN and CDR2 is SVGIG (reference sequence).

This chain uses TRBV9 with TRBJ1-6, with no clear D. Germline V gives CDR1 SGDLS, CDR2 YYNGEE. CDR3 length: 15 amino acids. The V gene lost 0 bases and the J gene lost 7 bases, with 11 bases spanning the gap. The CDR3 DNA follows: TGTGCCAGCAGCGTAGACACGGATGCAAATTCACCCCTCCACTTT. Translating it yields CASSVDTDANSPLHF.

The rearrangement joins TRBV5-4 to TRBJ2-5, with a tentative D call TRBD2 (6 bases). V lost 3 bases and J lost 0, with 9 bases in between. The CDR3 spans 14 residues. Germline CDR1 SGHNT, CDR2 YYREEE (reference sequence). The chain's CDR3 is CASSWEAHQETQYF. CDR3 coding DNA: TGTGCCAGCAGCTGGGAGGCACACCAAGAGACCCAGTACTTC.

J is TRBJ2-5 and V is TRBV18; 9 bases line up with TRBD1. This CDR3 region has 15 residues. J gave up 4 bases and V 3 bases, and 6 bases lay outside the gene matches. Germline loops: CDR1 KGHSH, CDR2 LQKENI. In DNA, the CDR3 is TGTGCCAGCTCACCCGTCGGGACAGGGATAGAGACCCAGTACTTC. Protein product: CASSPVGTGIETQYF.

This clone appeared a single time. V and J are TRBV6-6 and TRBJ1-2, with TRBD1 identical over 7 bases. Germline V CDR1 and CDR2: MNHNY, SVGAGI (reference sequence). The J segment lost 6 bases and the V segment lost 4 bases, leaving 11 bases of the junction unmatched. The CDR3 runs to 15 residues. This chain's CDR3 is CASSLRTGQSDGYTF. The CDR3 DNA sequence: TGTGCCAGCAGTTTAAGGACAGGCCAAAGCGATGGCTACACCTTC.

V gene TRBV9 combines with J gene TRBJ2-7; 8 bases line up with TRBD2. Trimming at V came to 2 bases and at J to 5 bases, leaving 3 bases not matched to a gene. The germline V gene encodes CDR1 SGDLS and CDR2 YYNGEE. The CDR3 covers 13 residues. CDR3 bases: TGTGCCAGCAGCGTCAGCGGGAGTCACGAGCAGTACTTC. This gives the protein CASSVSGSHEQYF.

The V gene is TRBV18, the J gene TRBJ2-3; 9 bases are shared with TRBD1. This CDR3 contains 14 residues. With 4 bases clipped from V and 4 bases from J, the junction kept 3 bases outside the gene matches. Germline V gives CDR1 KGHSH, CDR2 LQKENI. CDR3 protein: CASSRDRGADTQYF. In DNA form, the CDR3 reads TGTGCCAGCTCACGAGACAGGGGGGCAGATACGCAGTATTTT.

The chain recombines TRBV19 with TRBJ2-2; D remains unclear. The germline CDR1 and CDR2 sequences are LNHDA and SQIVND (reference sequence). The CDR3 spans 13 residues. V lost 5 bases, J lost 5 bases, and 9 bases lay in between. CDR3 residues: CASSPTLTGELFF. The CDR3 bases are TGTGCCAGTAGTCCGACTTTAACCGGGGAGCTGTTTTTT.

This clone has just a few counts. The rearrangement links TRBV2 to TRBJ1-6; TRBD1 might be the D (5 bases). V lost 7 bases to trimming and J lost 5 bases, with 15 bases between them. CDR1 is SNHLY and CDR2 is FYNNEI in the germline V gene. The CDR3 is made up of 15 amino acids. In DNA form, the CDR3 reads TGTGCCAGCATGTCGGTTGGGGCGAATAATTCACCCCTCCACTTT. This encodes CASMSVGANNSPLHF.

The CDR3 region has the DNA TGCAGCGTTGTCGAGACAGGGGGGTCACCCCTCCACTTT. It is translated as CSVVETGGSPLHF. The chain joins TRBV29-1 to TRBJ1-6, with TRBD1 identical over 9 bases. Germline-derived CDR1 and CDR2 are SQVTM and ANQGSEA. V gave up 4 bases and J gave up 10 bases; unmatched junction bases: 5. The CDR3 spans 13 residues.

The CDR3 reads CASSQRGARNTGELFF. The DNA for the CDR3 is TGTGCCAGCAGTCAGCGGGGGGCGCGTAACACCGGGGAGCTGTTTTTT. The chain has TRBV7-2 and TRBJ2-2; 9 bases align to TRBD2. The V and J ends lost 6 bases and 2 bases, in that order; junction bases with no gene match: 7. There are 16 residues in the CDR3. Germline lookup yields CDR1 SGHTA and CDR2 FQGNSA.